Below are 4 T cell receptor beta chains sequenced from a single sample in a study of T cell changes during pregnancy in multiple sclerosis. Clones were read by immunoSEQ multiplex PCR, and TCRdb kept only the in-frame ones, dropping some. The table shows about 40,000 clones, with around 90% occurring only once. The sample was CD4+ T cells from peripheral blood mononuclear cells, taken in the third trimester of pregnancy. The receptors were gathered from a female donor with multiple sclerosis, enrolled in a pregnancy study.

This clone appeared a single time. The rearrangement joins TRBV6-1 to TRBJ2-1, with D perhaps TRBD1 (6 bases). Per the germline V gene, CDR1 is MNHNS and CDR2 is SASEGT. The CDR3 spans 16 residues. V was shortened by 1 base and J by 8 bases, with 18 bases between the two germline ends. Here the CDR3 DNA reads TGTGCCAGCAGTGAAGAAGGACAGACACGATTCGATGAGCAGTTCTTC. Translated: CASSEEGQTRFDEQFF.

The chain joins TRBV6-6 to TRBJ1-5; D perhaps matches TRBD1 (5 bases). This CDR3 has 12 residues. Trimming pared 5 bases from V and 7 bases from J, leaving 9 bases between. Germline V gene sequence: CDR1 MNHNY, CDR2 SVGAGI (reference sequence). CDR3 coding DNA: TGTGCCAGCAGTCGACAGTCGCAGCCCCAGCATTTT. Translated: CASSRQSQPQHF.

The chain is built from TRBV15 and TRBJ2-5; D may be TRBD1 (5 bases). Germline V gives CDR1 LNHNV, CDR2 YYDKDF (reference sequence). V shed 0 bases and J shed 1 base, with 15 bases lying between them. The CDR3 covers 17 residues. DNA of the CDR3: TGTGCCACCAGCAGAGATCCCCCTGCAGGGCGCCAAGAGACCCAGTACTTC. Translating gives CATSRDPPAGRQETQYF.

The J gene is TRBJ2-2, the V gene TRBV6-1; 7 positions agree with TRBD2. The CDR3 runs to 14 residues. V shed 6 bases and J 4 bases; nucleotides not matched to a gene: 5. The germline V gene encodes CDR1 MNHNS and CDR2 SASEGT. CDR3 loop: CASRWGGSTGELFF. CDR3 sequence (DNA): TGTGCCAGCAGGTGGGGGGGATCCACCGGGGAGCTGTTTTTT.